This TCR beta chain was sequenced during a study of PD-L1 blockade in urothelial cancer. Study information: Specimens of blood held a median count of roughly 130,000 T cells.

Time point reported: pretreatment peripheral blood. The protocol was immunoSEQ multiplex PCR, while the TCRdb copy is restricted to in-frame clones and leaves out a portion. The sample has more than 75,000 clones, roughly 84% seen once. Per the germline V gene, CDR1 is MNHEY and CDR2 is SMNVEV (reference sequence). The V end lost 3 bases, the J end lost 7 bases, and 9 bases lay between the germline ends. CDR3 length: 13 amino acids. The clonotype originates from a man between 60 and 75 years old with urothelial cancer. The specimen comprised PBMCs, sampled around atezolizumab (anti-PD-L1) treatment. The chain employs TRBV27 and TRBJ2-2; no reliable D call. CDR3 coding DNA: TGTGCCAGCAGTTTCTATGAGCACGGGGAGCTGTTTTTT. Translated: CASSFYEHGELFF.